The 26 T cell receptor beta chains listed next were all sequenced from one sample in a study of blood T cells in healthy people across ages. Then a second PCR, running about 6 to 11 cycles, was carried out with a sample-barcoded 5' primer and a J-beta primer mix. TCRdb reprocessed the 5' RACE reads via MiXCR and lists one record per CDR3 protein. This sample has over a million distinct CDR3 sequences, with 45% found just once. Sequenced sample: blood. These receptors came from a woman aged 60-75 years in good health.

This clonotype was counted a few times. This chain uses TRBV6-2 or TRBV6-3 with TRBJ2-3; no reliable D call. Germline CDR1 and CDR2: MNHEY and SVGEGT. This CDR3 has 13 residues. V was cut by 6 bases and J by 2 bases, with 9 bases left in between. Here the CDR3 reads CASRPGVTDTQYF. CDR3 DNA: TGTGCCAGCAGACCTGGAGTCACAGATACGCAGTATTTT.

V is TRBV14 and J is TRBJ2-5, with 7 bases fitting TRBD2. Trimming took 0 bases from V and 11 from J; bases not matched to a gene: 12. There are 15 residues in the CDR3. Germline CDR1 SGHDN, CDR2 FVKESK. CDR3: CASSQDTSAYNEQYF. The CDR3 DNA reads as TGTGCCAGCAGCCAAGATACTAGCGCCTACAATGAGCAGTACTTC.

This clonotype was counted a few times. The CDR3 is CASSGLAGEWSYEQYF. Here the CDR3 DNA reads TGTGCCAGCTCGGGATTAGCGGGAGAATGGTCCTACGAGCAGTACTTC. The chain couples TRBV11-2 to TRBJ2-7; 9 bases map to TRBD2. CDR1 SGHAT and CDR2 FQNNGV come from the germline V gene. CDR3 size: 16 residues. V was clipped by 8 bases and J by 1 base; unmatched bases: 12.

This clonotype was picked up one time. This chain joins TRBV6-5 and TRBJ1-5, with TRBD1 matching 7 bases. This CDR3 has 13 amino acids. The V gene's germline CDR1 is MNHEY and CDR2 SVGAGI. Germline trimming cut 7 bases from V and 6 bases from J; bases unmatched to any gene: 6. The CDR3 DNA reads TGTGCCAGCACCAGGGGGATCGGTCAGCCCCAGCATTTT. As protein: CASTRGIGQPQHF.

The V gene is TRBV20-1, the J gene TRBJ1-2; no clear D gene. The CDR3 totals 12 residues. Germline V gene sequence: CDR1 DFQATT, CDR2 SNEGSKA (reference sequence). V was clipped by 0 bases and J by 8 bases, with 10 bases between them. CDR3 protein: CSARDFEWGYTF. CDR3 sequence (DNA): TGCAGTGCTAGAGATTTCGAGTGGGGCTACACCTTC.

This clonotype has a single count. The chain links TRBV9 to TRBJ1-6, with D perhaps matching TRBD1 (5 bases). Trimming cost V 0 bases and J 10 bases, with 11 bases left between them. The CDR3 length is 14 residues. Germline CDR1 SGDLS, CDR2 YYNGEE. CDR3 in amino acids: CASSVGDLVSPLHF. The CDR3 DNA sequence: TGTGCCAGCAGCGTAGGGGACCTGGTATCACCCCTCCACTTT.

CDR3 sequence reads: CASSWRGGLGNQPQHF. In nucleotides, the CDR3 is TGTGCCAGCAGTTGGAGGGGTGGGTTGGGCAATCAGCCCCAGCATTTT. The V and J genes are TRBV27 and TRBJ1-5, with a tentative D call TRBD1 (5 bases). This CDR3 has 16 residues. V was trimmed by 4 bases and J by 2 bases, leaving 15 bases between them. Germline CDR1 is MNHEY and CDR2 is SMNVEV (reference sequence).

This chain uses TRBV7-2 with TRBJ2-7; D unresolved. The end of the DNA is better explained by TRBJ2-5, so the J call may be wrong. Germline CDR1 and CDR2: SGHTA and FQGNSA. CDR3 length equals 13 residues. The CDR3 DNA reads TGTGCCAGCAGCCCCCGAATGACCGAGACCCAGTACTTC. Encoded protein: CASSPRMTETQYF.

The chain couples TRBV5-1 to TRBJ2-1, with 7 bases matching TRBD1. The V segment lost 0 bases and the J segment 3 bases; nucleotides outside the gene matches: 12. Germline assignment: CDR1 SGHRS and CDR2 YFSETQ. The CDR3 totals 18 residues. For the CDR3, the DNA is TGCGCCAGCAGCTTGGGGGCCCCTACAGGGGATCGCTACAATGAGCAGTTCTTC. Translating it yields CASSLGAPTGDRYNEQFF.

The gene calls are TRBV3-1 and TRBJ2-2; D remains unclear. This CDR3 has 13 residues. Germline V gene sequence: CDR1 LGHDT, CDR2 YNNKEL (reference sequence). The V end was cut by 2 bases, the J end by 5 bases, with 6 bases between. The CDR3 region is CASSQSLTGELFF. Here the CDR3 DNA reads TGTGCCAGCAGCCAATCCTTGACCGGGGAGCTGTTTTTT.

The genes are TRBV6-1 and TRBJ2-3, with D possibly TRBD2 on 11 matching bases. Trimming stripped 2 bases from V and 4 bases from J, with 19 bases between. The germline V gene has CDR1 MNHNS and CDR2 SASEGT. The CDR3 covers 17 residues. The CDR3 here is CASSERDRGLAADTQYF. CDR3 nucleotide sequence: TGTGCCAGCAGTGAAAGGGACAGGGGACTAGCGGCAGATACGCAGTATTTT.

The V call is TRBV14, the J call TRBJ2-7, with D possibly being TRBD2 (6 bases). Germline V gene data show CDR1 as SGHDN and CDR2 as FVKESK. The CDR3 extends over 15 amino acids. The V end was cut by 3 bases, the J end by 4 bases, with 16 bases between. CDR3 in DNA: TGTGCCAGCAGCCAGGCCGGGACTTTCGGTTACGAGCAGTACTTC. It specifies CASSQAGTFGYEQYF.

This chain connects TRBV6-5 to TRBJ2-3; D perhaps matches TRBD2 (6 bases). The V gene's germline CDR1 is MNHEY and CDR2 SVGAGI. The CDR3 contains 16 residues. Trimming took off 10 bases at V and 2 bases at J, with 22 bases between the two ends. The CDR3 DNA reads TGTGCCACCACCACTAGCTGGGGAAGGATCACAGATACGCAGTATTTT. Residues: CATTTSWGRITDTQYF.

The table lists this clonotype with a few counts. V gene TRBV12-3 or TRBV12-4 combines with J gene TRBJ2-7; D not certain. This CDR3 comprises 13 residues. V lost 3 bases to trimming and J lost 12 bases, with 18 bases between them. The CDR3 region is CASSFGPPRSTYF. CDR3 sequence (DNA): TGTGCCAGCAGTTTTGGACCCCCGAGATCTACGTACTTC.

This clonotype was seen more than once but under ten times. The CDR3 bases are TGTGCCAGCAGCCAAGATCTGGCGTTCGAGACCCAGTACTTC. Its protein product is CASSQDLAFETQYF. The rearrangement joins TRBV14 to TRBJ2-5; D gene unclear. The CDR3 is 14 residues long. Germline V CDR1 and CDR2: SGHDN, FVKESK. V lost 0 bases, J lost 5 bases, and 10 bases lay in between.

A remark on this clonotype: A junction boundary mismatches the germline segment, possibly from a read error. The CDR3 loop is CACSQDPGYGYTF. The CDR3 nucleotides are TGTGCCTGCAGCCAAGATCCCGGCTATGGCTACACCTTC. The V gene is TRBV14, the J gene TRBJ1-2; no firm D call. The CDR3 totals 13 residues. The germline V gene has CDR1 SGHDN and CDR2 FVKESK.

The CDR3 DNA reads TGTGCCACCAGTGGACAGGCCGAGGATCAGCCCCAGCATTTT. This gives the protein CATSGQAEDQPQHF. This sequence joins TRBV15 and TRBJ1-5; 7 bases map to TRBD1. This CDR3 region has 14 residues. With V trimmed by 6 bases and J by 5 bases, 7 bases remained unmatched. Germline V lookup: CDR1 LNHNV, CDR2 YYDKDF (reference sequence).

The CDR3 protein is CSASGAGLAGEQYF. In nucleotides, the CDR3 is TGCAGTGCAAGCGGGGCGGGACTAGCGGGAGAGCAGTACTTC. The chain employs TRBV20-1 and TRBJ2-7, with 13 bases lining up with TRBD2. The germline V gene encodes CDR1 DFQATT and CDR2 SNEGSKA (reference sequence). J lost 7 bases, V lost 6 bases, and 9 bases had no gene match. The CDR3 has 14 residues.

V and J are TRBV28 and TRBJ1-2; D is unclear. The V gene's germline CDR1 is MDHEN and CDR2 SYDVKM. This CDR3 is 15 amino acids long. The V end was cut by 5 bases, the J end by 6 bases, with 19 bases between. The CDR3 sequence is CASSRNAPGSNGYTF. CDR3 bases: TGTGCCAGCAGTCGAAACGCTCCGGGCTCCAATGGCTACACCTTC.

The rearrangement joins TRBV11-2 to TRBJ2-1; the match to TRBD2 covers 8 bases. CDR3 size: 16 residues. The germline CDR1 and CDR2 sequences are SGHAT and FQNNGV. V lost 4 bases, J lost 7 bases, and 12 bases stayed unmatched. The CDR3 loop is CASSSLAAGVVNEQFF. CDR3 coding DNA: TGTGCCAGCAGCTCCTTGGCAGCGGGAGTAGTGAATGAGCAGTTCTTC. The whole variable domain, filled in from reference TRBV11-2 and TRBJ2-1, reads EAGVAQSPRYKIIEKRQSVAFWCNPISGHATLYWYQQILGQGPKLLIQFQNNGVVDDSQLPKDRFSAERLKGVDSTLKIQPAKLEDSAVYLCASSSLAAGVVNEQFFGPGTRLTVL.

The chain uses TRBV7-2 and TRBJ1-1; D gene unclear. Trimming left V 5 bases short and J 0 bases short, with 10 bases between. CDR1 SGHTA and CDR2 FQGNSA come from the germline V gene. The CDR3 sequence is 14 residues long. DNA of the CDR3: TGTGCCAGCAGCCCCCCTTACGTGAACACTGAAGCTTTCTTT. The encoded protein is CASSPPYVNTEAFF.

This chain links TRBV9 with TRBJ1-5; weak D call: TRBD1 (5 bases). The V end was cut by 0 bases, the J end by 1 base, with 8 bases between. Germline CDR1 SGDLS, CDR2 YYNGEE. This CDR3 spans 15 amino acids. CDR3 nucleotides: TGTGCCAGCAGCGTAGGATCAGGGAGCAATCAGCCCCAGCATTTT. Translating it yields CASSVGSGSNQPQHF.

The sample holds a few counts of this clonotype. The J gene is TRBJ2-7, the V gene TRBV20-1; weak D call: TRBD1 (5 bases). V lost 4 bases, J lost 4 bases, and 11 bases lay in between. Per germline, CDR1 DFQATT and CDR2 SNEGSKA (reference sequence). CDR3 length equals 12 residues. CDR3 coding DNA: TGCAGTGCTAACGAGGACACGTACGAGCAGTACTTC. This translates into CSANEDTYEQYF.

The CDR3 here is CASSMVGQRPYNEQFF. CDR3 DNA: TGTGCCAGCAGTATGGTTGGACAGAGACCTTACAATGAGCAGTTCTTC. The chain carries TRBV9 and TRBJ2-1; D is perhaps TRBD1 (6 bases). The CDR3 spans 16 residues. Per germline, CDR1 SGDLS and CDR2 YYNGEE. Trimming took off 5 bases at V and 4 bases at J, with 19 bases between the two ends.

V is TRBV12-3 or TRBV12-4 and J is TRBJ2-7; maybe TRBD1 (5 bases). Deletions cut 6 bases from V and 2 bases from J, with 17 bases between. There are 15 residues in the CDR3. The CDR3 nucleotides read TGTGCCAGCAGCGCAGCCAGGGCGGCTACCTACGAGCAGTACTTC. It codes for CASSAARAATYEQYF.

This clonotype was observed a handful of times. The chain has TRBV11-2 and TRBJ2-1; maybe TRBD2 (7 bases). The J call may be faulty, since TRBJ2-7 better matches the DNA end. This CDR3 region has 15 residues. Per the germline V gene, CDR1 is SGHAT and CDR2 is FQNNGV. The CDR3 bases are TGTGCCAGCAGCCCCCGCGGGGGCTCCTACAATGAGCAGTACTTC. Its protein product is CASSPRGGSYNEQYF.